This T cell receptor beta chain was captured by sequencing in a study of Ad26.COV2.S vaccination and SARS-CoV-2 variants. The overall study: Ad26.COV2.S shots went into the muscle once or twice, 56 days apart.

Noted treatment: 15 to 20 received Ad26.COV2.S at low or high dose, single or two shots; 5 received placebo; per-sample allocation not given. The samples were gathered on day 63 after the first injection of vaccine or placebo. It was Wuhan-strain SARS-CoV-2 spike that the Ad26 vaccine vector expressed. Here immunoSEQ multiplex PCR was the method, and the copy in TCRdb shows in-frame clones only, minus some. In the table there are 380,000 or so clones, roughly 80% of which are singletons. This clone was picked up many times. The antigen remains unidentified. Study outcomes and limitations: Researchers reported similar non-spike TCR breadth in vaccine and placebo recipients. Vaccine recipients had higher spike-specific TCR breadth than placebo recipients.

This clonotype was obtained from a person aged 18-65 years who received the Ad26.COV2.S COVID-19 vaccine or a placebo. Here the sequenced sample was peripheral blood, taken in a trial of Ad26.COV2.S vaccine versus placebo.

The CDR3 DNA reads TGTGCCTCGAACAGGGGATGGGGACAGCCCCAGCATTTT. Translation: CASNRGWGQPQHF. V gene TRBV6-5 combines with J gene TRBJ1-5, with 7 bases that match TRBD1. The germline gives CDR1 MNHEY, CDR2 SVGAGI. V lost 11 bases and J lost 7; bases outside the gene matches: 11. This CDR3 contains 13 residues.